This T cell receptor beta chain was recovered during a study of graft-versus-host responses after intestinal transplantation. Study context: Every recipient had anti-thymocyte globulin induction and two to three years of tacrolimus plus steroids.

Method: immunoSEQ multiplex PCR; TCRdb's copy keeps in-frame clones and lacks some. The repertoire has about 39,000 clones, 90% to 95% of them found once; the top ten carry roughly 0.22%. General study findings and limits: Circulating GvH clone levels at their peak were associated with HvG declines (early post-transplant). The authors found GvH clones in recipient marrow, some appearing first in ileum or blood.

Concerning this clone itself: The antigen remains undetermined.

The V end lost 1 base, the J end lost 5 bases, and 8 bases lay between the germline ends. CDR1 is MNHEY and CDR2 is SMNVEV in the germline V gene (reference sequence). The CDR3 has 13 residues. This material consisted of unstimulated CD8+ T cells sorted from spleen or lymph node cells, taken before transplant. This receptor was obtained from a human donor who was the organ donor for an intestinal transplant. The chain employs TRBV27 and TRBJ2-5; D gene ambiguous. CDR3 amino acids: CASSLFVTETQYF. DNA of the CDR3: TGTGCCAGCAGTTTATTTGTTACGGAGACCCAGTACTTC.